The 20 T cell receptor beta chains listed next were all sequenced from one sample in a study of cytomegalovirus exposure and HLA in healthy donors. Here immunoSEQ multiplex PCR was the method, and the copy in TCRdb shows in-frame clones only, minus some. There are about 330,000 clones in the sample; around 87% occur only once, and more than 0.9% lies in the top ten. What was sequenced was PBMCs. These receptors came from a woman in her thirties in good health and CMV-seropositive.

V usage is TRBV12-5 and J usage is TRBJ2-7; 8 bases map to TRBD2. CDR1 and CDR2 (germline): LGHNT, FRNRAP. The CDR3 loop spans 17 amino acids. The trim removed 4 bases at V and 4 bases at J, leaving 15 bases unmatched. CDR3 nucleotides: TGTGCTAGTGGTTACCAAGCCGGAGCGGGAGCGGATTACGAGCAGTACTTC. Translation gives CASGYQAGAGADYEQYF.

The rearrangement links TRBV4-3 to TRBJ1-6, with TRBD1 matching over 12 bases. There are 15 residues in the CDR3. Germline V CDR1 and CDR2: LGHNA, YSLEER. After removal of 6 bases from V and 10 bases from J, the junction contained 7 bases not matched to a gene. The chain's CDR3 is CASRYGTGGKSPLHF. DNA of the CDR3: TGCGCCAGCAGATACGGGACAGGGGGCAAATCACCCCTCCACTTT.

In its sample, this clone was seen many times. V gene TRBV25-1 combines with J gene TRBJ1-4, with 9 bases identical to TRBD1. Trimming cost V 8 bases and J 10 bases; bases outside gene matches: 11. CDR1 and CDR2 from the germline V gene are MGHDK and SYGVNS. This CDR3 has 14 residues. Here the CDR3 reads CASGRQGGHGKLFF. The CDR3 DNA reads TGTGCCAGCGGCAGACAGGGGGGTCATGGAAAACTGTTTTTT.

The CDR3 sequence: CAWSPTIQVRVHNYGYTF. The CDR3 DNA sequence: TGTGCCTGGAGTCCAACCATCCAAGTACGGGTACATAACTATGGCTACACCTTC. V gene TRBV30 combines with J gene TRBJ1-2; no reliable D call. CDR3 length equals 18 residues. Germline values: CDR1 GTSNPN, CDR2 SVGIG (reference sequence). Trimming pared 2 bases from V and 1 base from J, leaving 23 bases between.

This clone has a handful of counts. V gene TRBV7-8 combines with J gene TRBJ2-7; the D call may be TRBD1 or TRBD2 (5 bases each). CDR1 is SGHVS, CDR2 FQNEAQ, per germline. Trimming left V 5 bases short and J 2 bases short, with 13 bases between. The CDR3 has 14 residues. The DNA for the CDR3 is TGTGCCAGCAGCCTGGGACGGATTACCTACGAGCAGTACTTC. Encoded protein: CASSLGRITYEQYF.

The CDR3 is CASSRLGQGNTGELFF. The CDR3 nucleotides read TGTGCCAGCAGCCGACTCGGACAGGGGAACACCGGGGAGCTGTTTTTT. The rearrangement joins TRBV5-4 to TRBJ2-2, with 8 bases identical to TRBD1. Germline values: CDR1 SGHNT, CDR2 YYREEE (reference sequence). The CDR3 extends over 16 amino acids. The V segment lost 4 bases and the J segment 1 base; nucleotides outside the gene matches: 6.

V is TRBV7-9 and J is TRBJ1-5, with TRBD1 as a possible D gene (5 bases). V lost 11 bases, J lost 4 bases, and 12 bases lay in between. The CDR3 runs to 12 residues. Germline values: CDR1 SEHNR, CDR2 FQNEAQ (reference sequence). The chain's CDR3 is CASQGRNQPQHF. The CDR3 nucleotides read TGTGCCTCGCAGGGTCGAAATCAGCCCCAGCATTTT.

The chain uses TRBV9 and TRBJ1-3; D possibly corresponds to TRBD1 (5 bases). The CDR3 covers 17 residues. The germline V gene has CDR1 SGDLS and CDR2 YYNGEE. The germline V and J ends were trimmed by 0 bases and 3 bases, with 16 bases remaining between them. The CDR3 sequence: CASSVEGWGVDGNTIYF. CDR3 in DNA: TGTGCCAGCAGCGTAGAAGGATGGGGGGTAGATGGAAACACCATATATTTT. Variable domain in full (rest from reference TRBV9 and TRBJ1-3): DSGVTQTPKHLITATGQRVTLRCSPRSGDLSVYWYQQSLDQGLQFLIQYYNGEERAKGNILERFSAQQFPDLHSELNLSSLELGDSALYFCASSVEGWGVDGNTIYFGEGSWLTVV.

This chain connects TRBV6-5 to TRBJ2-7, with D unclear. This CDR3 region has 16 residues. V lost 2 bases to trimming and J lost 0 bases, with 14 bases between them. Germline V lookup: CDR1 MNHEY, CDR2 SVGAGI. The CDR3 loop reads CASSYRRKAISYEQYF. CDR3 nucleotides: TGTGCCAGCAGTTACAGGCGGAAGGCCATCTCCTACGAGCAGTACTTC.

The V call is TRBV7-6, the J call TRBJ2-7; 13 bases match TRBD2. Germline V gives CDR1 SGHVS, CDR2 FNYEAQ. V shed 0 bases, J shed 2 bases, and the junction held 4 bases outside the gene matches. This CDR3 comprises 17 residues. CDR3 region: CASSLAGLAGFAYEQYF. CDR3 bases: TGTGCCAGCAGCTTAGCGGGACTAGCGGGATTCGCCTACGAGCAGTACTTC.

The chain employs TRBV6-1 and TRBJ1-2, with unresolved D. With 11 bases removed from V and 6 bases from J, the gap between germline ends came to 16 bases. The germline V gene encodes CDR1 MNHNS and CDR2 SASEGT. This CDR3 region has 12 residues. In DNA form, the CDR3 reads TGTGCCTGCCGATGGGGTCGGGATGGCTACACCTTC. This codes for CACRWGRDGYTF.

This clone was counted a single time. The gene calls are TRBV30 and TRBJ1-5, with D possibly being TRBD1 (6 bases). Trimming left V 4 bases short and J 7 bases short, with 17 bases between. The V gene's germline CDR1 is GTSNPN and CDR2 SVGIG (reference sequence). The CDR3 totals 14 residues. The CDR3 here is CAWTRRGTVQPQHF. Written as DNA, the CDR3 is TGTGCCTGGACGCGTAGGGGGACCGTACAGCCCCAGCATTTT.

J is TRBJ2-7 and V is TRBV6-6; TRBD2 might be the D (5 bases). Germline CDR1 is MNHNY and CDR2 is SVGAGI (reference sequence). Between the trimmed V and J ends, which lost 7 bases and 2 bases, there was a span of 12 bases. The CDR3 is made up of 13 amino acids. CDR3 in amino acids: CASKLVAAYEQYF. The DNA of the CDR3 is TGTGCCAGCAAACTAGTGGCAGCCTACGAGCAGTACTTC.

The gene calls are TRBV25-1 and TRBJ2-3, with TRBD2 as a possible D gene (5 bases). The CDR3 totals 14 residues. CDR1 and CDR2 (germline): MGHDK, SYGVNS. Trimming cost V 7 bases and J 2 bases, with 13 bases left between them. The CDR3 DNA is TGTGCCAGCATCGGGGTCGGCCTCACAGATACGCAGTATTTT. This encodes CASIGVGLTDTQYF. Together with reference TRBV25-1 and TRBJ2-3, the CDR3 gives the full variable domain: EADIYQTPRYLVIGTGKKITLECSQTMGHDKMYWYQQDPGMELHLIHYSYGVNSTEKGDLSSESTVSRIRTEHFPLTLESARPSHTSQYLCASIGVGLTDTQYFGPGTRLTVL.

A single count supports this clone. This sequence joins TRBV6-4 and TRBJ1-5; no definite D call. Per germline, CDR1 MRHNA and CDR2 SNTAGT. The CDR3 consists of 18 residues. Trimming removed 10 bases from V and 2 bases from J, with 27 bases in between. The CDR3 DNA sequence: TGTGCCATCTCAGACTTTATGTCTGGGATAGCTTGCAATCAGCCCCAGCATTTT. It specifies CAISDFMSGIACNQPQHF.

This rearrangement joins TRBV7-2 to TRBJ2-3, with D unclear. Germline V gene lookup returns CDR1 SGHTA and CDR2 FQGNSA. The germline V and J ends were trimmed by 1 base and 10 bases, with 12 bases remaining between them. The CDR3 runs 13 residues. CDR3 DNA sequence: TGTGCCAGCAGCTTAGTGGTAGCCCCACCGCAGTATTTT. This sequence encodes CASSLVVAPPQYF.

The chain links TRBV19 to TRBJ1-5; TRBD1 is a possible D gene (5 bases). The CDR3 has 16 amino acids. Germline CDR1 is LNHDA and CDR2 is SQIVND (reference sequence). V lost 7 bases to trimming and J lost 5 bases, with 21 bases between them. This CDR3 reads CASTPWAQGFHQPQHF. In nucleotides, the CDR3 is TGTGCCAGTACTCCCTGGGCGCAGGGTTTCCATCAGCCCCAGCATTTT.

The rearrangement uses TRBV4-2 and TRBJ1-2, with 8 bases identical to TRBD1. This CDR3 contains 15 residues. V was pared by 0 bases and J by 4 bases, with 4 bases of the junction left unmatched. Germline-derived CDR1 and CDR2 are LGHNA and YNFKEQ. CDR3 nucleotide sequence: TGTGCCAGCAGCCAAGATCGGACAGGGATCTATGGCTACACCTTC. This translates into CASSQDRTGIYGYTF.

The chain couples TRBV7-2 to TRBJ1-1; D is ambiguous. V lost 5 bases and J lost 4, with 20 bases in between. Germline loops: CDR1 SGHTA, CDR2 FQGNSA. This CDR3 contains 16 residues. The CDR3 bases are TGTGCCAGCAGCCAGCGGCGAGTCGCGGGTGGCACTGAAGCTTTCTTT. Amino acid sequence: CASSQRRVAGGTEAFF.

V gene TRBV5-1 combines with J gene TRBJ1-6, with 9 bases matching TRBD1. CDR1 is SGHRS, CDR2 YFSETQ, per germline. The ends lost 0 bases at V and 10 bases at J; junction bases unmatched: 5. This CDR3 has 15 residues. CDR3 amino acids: CASSLAGQGRSPLHF. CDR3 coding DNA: TGCGCCAGCAGCTTGGCAGGACAGGGGAGGTCACCCCTCCACTTT.